The table lists the clone carrying this T cell receptor (beta chain) with a few counts. Its antigen is as yet unknown. The germline gives CDR1 MNHEY, CDR2 SVGAGI. The CDR3 has 14 residues. J gave up 7 bases and V 1 base, and 4 bases lay outside the gene matches. 5'-RACE, quantitative and with molecular barcodes, yielded the TCR beta libraries. TCRdb reprocessed the 5' RACE reads with MiXCR, giving one entry per CDR3 protein. The table includes 750,000 to 850,000 distinct CDR3 sequences, 10% to 15% detected once. This sample was taken from a study of CD8 T cells in ankylosing spondylitis. Study findings and constraints: The authors reported significant enrichment of disease-linked clones in matched ankylosing spondylitis synovial fluid. It appeared that ankylosing spondylitis blood was characterized by a TCR beta motif of seven or eight highly homologous variants.

The sample taken for sequencing was blood, either unsorted or a sorted T cell fraction (not recorded which). This TCR was recovered from a male donor with ankylosing spondylitis. The J gene is TRBJ1-2, the V gene TRBV6-5, with 9 nucleotides matching TRBD1. The CDR3 loop reads CASSYLQGAGGYTF. The CDR3 coding sequence is TGTGCCAGCAGTTACTTACAGGGGGCGGGTGGCTACACCTTC.